Given below is one TCR beta chain in context. This entry is derived from a study of blood T cell repertoires in COVID-19. Study at large: Acute-phase and convalescent COVID-19 samples originated in the United States, Italy and Spain. T cells, B-cell-depleted T cells, or PBMCs provided the cDNA or gDNA that served as material.

Profiling relied on immunoSEQ multiplex PCR, and the TCRdb table lists in-frame clones only, not all of them. The sample has about 260,000 clones, over 70% seen once. Enrolment of Seattle patients took place during active infection, and they were followed longitudinally. The receptor's source is a woman aged 70 to 79 with COVID-19, enrolled during active disease. The specimen sequenced was peripheral blood.

CDR3 coding DNA: TGTGCCAGCAGCCCCCGAAAGGTCCCGGGACTAGCGGGAGGGCGCCCCTACAATGAGCAGTTCTTC. This codes for CASSPRKVPGLAGGRPYNEQFF. The chain uses TRBV21-1 and TRBJ2-1; the listed D gene, TRBD2, was not tested against the DNA. TRBV21-1 is flagged as a pseudogene. The CDR3 covers 22 residues.